This T cell receptor beta chain was documented in a study of Tregs in tolerant kidney transplant recipients. Recipients received nonmyeloablative bone marrow transplants from related graft donors, with transient mixed chimerism. Unstimulated Tregs (CD4+CD25+CD127-) and CD4+CD25- non-Tregs were sorted from PBMCs. In regard to this clone: Antigen unknown.

Broader study findings: Some patients' samples used different primers over time, so nucleotide sequences weren't comparable.

V gave up 2 bases and J gave up 2 bases; unmatched junction bases: 9. Germline values: CDR1 SGHTA, CDR2 FQGNSA. The CDR3 has 17 amino acids. Clones were sequenced by immunoSEQ multiplex PCR, and TCRdb holds only the in-frame ones, with some missing. Of 95,000 or so clones listed, roughly 93% were seen once; the top ten hold 1.5% to 2%. The rearrangement links TRBV7-2 to TRBJ2-1; 7 positions match TRBD1. This sequence was found in a human patient who received a combined kidney and bone marrow transplant. Some T cells may be transferred from the graft donor. Sample: CD4+ T cells from blood (PBMCs), taken 12 months after the transplant. The CDR3 here is CASSLRGTEMAYNEQFF. CDR3 in DNA: TGTGCCAGCAGCTTAAGGGGGACAGAGATGGCCTACAATGAGCAGTTCTTC.